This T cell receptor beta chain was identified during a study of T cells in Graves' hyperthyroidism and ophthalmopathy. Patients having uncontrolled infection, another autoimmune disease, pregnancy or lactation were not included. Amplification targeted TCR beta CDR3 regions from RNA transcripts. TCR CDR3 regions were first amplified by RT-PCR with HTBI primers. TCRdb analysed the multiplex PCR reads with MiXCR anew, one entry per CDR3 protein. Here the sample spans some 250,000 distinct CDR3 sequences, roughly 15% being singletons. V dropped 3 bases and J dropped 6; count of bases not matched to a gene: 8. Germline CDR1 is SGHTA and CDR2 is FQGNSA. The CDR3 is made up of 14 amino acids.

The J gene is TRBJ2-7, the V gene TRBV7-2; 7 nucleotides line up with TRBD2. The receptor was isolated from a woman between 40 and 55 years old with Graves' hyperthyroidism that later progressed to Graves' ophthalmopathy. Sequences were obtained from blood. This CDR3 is CASSFSGGESEQYF. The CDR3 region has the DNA TGTGCCAGCAGCTTCTCGGGGGGAGAGAGCGAGCAGTACTTC.